These 17 T cell receptor beta chains came from one sample sequenced in a study of T cell responses to AZD1222 COVID-19 vaccine. Profiled with immunoSEQ multiplex PCR; TCRdb holds only in-frame clones, not every one. This sample carries about 97,000 clones, more than 70% of them seen once, and the ten largest clones take 2.8%. Here the sequenced sample was peripheral blood, taken on day 0 of AZD1222 vaccination. These receptors all come from an adult in good health.

This sequence joins TRBV18 and TRBJ2-1; the match to TRBD2 covers 12 bases. Looked up from germline, CDR1 is KGHSH and CDR2 is LQKENI. The CDR3 runs 15 residues. Trimming cost V 1 base and J 8 bases; bases outside gene matches: 3. The CDR3: CASSPRLAGGDEQFF. CDR3 sequence (DNA): TGTGCCAGCTCACCACGGCTAGCGGGGGGGGATGAGCAGTTCTTC.

This chain links TRBV9 with TRBJ2-3; 12 bases agree with TRBD2. V was clipped by 0 bases and J by 2 bases; unmatched bases: 10. The CDR3 covers 19 residues. Germline CDR1 is SGDLS and CDR2 is YYNGEE. CDR3 loop: CASSVANGGLAGLTDTQYF. CDR3 bases: TGTGCCAGCAGCGTAGCTAACGGAGGACTAGCGGGACTCACAGATACGCAGTATTTT.

The rearrangement links TRBV7-8 to TRBJ1-2, with D unresolved. The CDR3 totals 13 residues. Germline V gene sequence: CDR1 SGHVS, CDR2 FQNEAQ. The V end lost 5 bases, the J end lost 4 bases, and 11 bases lay between the germline ends. The CDR3 sequence is CASSRSSPYGYTF. The CDR3 DNA sequence: TGTGCCAGCAGCCGGTCTTCTCCCTATGGCTACACCTTC.

The gene calls are TRBV5-6 and TRBJ1-6; 7 bases agree with TRBD1. The CDR3 covers 15 residues. The germline V gene has CDR1 SGHDT and CDR2 YYEEEE. V lost 4 bases to trimming and J lost 7 bases; unmatched junction nucleotides: 8. The CDR3 DNA reads as TGTGCCAGCAGCCCCGAACAGGGGTGGAATTCACCCCTCCACTTT. Its translation is CASSPEQGWNSPLHF.

This chain joins TRBV4-3 and TRBJ1-5; weak D call: TRBD1 (6 bases). The CDR3 runs to 15 residues. In germline, CDR1 is LGHNA, CDR2 YSLEER. The ends were cut back, 0 bases at V and 7 bases at J, with 13 bases in the middle. The CDR3 region is CASSQDSGGGQPQHF. The CDR3 nucleotides read TGCGCCAGCAGCCAAGATAGCGGGGGCGGACAGCCCCAGCATTTT.

With respect to this clone: Other DNA sequences in the sample encode the same CDR3. V and J are TRBV6-5 and TRBJ1-2, with 7 bases identical to TRBD1. Germline-derived CDR1 and CDR2 are MNHEY and SVGAGI. Germline trimming cut 6 bases from V and 3 bases from J; bases unmatched to any gene: 4. This CDR3 is 13 amino acids long. The CDR3 loop is CASSRDSDYGYTF. The CDR3 DNA reads TGTGCCAGCAGCAGGGACAGCGACTATGGCTACACCTTC.

The chain links TRBV4-1 to TRBJ2-3; 11 nucleotides agree with TRBD2. Germline values: CDR1 MGHRA, CDR2 YSYEKL. V shed 1 base, J shed 1 base, and the junction held 4 bases outside the gene matches. The CDR3 totals 17 residues. The CDR3 DNA follows: TGCGCCAGCAGCCAAGCATCACTAGCGGGGGGCACAGATACGCAGTATTTT. Translating gives CASSQASLAGGTDTQYF.

The chain combines TRBV10-3 with TRBJ1-1; D is perhaps TRBD1 (6 bases). Looked up from germline, CDR1 is ENHRY and CDR2 is SYGVKD. CDR3 size: 14 residues. The V and J ends lost 11 bases and 1 base respectively, with 17 bases between them. Here the CDR3 DNA reads TGTGCCTCCCGACAGAGGGACAAGAACACTGAAGCTTTCTTT. Encoded protein: CASRQRDKNTEAFF.

The J gene is TRBJ1-2, the V gene TRBV5-5, with TRBD1 matching over 7 bases. The CDR3 contains 16 residues. With 5 bases clipped from V and 4 bases from J, the junction kept 14 bases outside the gene matches. Germline V gives CDR1 SGHKS, CDR2 YYEKEE (reference sequence). CDR3 sequence reads: CASRGMTGSHIYGYTF. The CDR3 bases are TGTGCCAGCAGGGGGATGACAGGGAGCCACATCTATGGCTACACCTTC. Looking up the rest from reference TRBV5-5 and TRBJ1-2 gives the full variable domain: DAGVTQSPTHLIKTRGQQVTLRCSPISGHKSVSWYQQVLGQGPQFIFQYYEKEERGRGNFPDRFSARQFPNYSSELNVNALLLGDSALYLCASRGMTGSHIYGYTFGSGTRLTVV.

V gene TRBV4-1 combines with J gene TRBJ1-2, with D perhaps matching TRBD1 (5 bases). CDR3 length: 14 residues. Germline lookup yields CDR1 MGHRA and CDR2 YSYEKL. The V and J ends lost 1 base and 4 bases respectively, with 10 bases between them. CDR3 in DNA: TGCGCCAGCAGCCAAGGCAGGGTGGGCTATGGCTACACCTTC. This encodes CASSQGRVGYGYTF.

This clone was picked up a small number of times. The chain uses TRBV28 and TRBJ2-4; either TRBD1 or TRBD2 may fit D (6 bases each). The length of the CDR3 is 15 residues. V lost 5 bases to trimming and J lost 5 bases, with 16 bases between them. The germline V gene encodes CDR1 MDHEN and CDR2 SYDVKM. The CDR3 DNA is TGTGCCAGCAGTCTCCTGGAGGGGGGTCAAAACATTCAGTACTTC. This gives the protein CASSLLEGGQNIQYF.

The chain recombines TRBV4-1 with TRBJ2-1; tentative D call: TRBD1 (6 bases). This CDR3 contains 14 residues. Deletions cut 3 bases from V and 9 bases from J, with 15 bases between. Germline CDR1 MGHRA, CDR2 YSYEKL. As DNA, the CDR3 is TGCGCCAGCAGCCAGGAACAGGGAAGGGGTGAGCAGTTCTTC. Translation: CASSQEQGRGEQFF.

This clone occurred a few times. The chain joins TRBV5-1 to TRBJ2-1; 8 positions match TRBD1. V shed 0 bases and J 7 bases; nucleotides not matched to a gene: 3. Germline CDR1 SGHRS, CDR2 YFSETQ. This CDR3 comprises 14 residues. CDR3 region: CASSLGQGLNEQFF. CDR3 nucleotides: TGCGCCAGCAGCTTGGGACAGGGGTTGAATGAGCAGTTCTTC.

The chain has TRBV10-3 and TRBJ2-7; D might be TRBD2 (6 bases). CDR1 is ENHRY and CDR2 is SYGVKD in the germline V gene. CDR3 length: 15 amino acids. The germline V and J ends were trimmed by 0 bases and 1 base, with 10 bases remaining between them. This CDR3 is CAISESASASYEQYF. The DNA of the CDR3 is TGTGCCATCAGTGAGTCGGCTAGCGCTTCCTACGAGCAGTACTTC.

The chain recombines TRBV4-1 with TRBJ2-3, with D perhaps TRBD1 (6 bases). Trimming removed 4 bases from V and 2 bases from J, with 10 bases in between. The CDR3 has 14 residues. The germline V gene encodes CDR1 MGHRA and CDR2 YSYEKL. This CDR3 reads CASSLDRFTDTQYF. The CDR3 DNA sequence: TGCGCCAGCAGCCTGGACAGATTCACAGATACGCAGTATTTT.

This chain links TRBV6-5 with TRBJ1-2, with 9 nucleotides matching TRBD1. Germline V gives CDR1 MNHEY, CDR2 SVGAGI. V shed 5 bases and J 7 bases; nucleotides not matched to a gene: 8. The CDR3 has 14 residues. The CDR3, as DNA: TGTGCCAGCAGTCCGGCAGGACAGGGGTTTGGCTACACCTTC. It yields the protein CASSPAGQGFGYTF.

This clone was counted only a few times. The chain uses TRBV7-9 and TRBJ2-7, with D uncertain. The CDR3 totals 12 residues. V was trimmed by 4 bases and J by 7 bases, leaving 11 bases between them. Germline CDR1 SEHNR, CDR2 FQNEAQ (reference sequence). The CDR3 nucleotides read TGTGCCAGCAGCTCGGACCACTATGAGCAGTACTTC. Amino acids: CASSSDHYEQYF.